These 16 T cell receptor beta chains share one sample of origin, sequenced in a study of CD8+CD57+ T cells in acquired aplastic anemia. Investigators profiled TCR beta VDJ and CDR3 from genomic DNA template. TCRdb itself ran the reads through MiXCR, one entry per CDR3 protein. This sample has some 200,000 distinct CDR3 sequences, with over 60% found just once. The sequenced sample consisted of sorted CD4+, CD8+, or CD8+CD57+ T cells (not recorded which) from PBMCs. These receptors were obtained from a human donor in good health.

The V gene is TRBV12-3 or TRBV12-4, the J gene TRBJ2-1; D might be TRBD2 (7 bases). CDR3 length: 15 residues. Between the trimmed V and J ends, which lost 2 bases and 4 bases, there was a span of 12 bases. CDR3 in amino acids: CASSLWGGRYNEQFF. The CDR3 region has the DNA TGTGCCAGCAGTTTATGGGGGGGCCGGTACAATGAGCAGTTCTTC.

The chain recombines TRBV6-1 with TRBJ2-7; weak D call: TRBD1 (6 bases). Trimming took 4 bases from V and 0 from J, leaving 10 bases between them. Germline V gene lookup returns CDR1 MNHNS and CDR2 SASEGT. This CDR3 has 14 residues. The CDR3 sequence: CASSAGTNSYEQYF. For the CDR3, the DNA is TGTGCCAGCAGTGCAGGGACAAACTCCTACGAGCAGTACTTC.

The chain has TRBV7-2 and TRBJ1-3, with D possibly matching TRBD1 (5 bases). The CDR3 totals 17 residues. V lost 3 bases and J lost 4, with 19 bases in between. Germline V CDR1 and CDR2: SGHTA, FQGNSA. In DNA form, the CDR3 reads TGTGCCAGCAGCTTTCCCCTCAGAGCGGGGACCGGAAACACCATATATTTT. Translation gives CASSFPLRAGTGNTIYF.

This clonotype was detected once. The V and J genes are TRBV10-3 and TRBJ2-5; TRBD1 agrees at 10 bases. CDR1 is ENHRY, CDR2 SYGVKD, per germline. This CDR3 region has 14 residues. Losses at the gene ends were 4 bases for V and 3 bases for J; bases not matched to a gene: 2. The CDR3 loop is CAISGTGGKETQYF. CDR3 bases: TGTGCCATCAGTGGGACAGGGGGAAAAGAGACCCAGTACTTC.

This chain uses TRBV9 with TRBJ2-3; D gene ambiguous. The CDR3 runs to 15 residues. V lost 1 base, J lost 6 bases, and 15 bases lay in between. Germline V gives CDR1 SGDLS, CDR2 YYNGEE. The CDR3 here is CASSVLTVPKDTQYF. CDR3 coding DNA: TGTGCCAGCAGCGTACTAACAGTCCCCAAGGATACGCAGTATTTT.

This clonotype was seen a handful of times. The chain links TRBV3-1 to TRBJ1-5; D is perhaps TRBD1 (5 bases). Germline V gives CDR1 LGHDT, CDR2 YNNKEL (reference sequence). This CDR3 has 15 residues. V lost 1 base and J 4 bases, leaving 11 bases between the germline ends. The CDR3 DNA follows: TGTGCCAGCAGCCAAGGGGACCTGGGGAATCAGCCCCAGCATTTT. It specifies CASSQGDLGNQPQHF. Variable domain in full (rest from reference TRBV3-1 and TRBJ1-5): DTAVSQTPKYLVTQMGNDKSIKCEQNLGHDTMYWYKQDSKKFLKIMFSYNNKELIINETVPNRFSPKSPDKAHLNLHINSLELGDSAVYFCASSQGDLGNQPQHFGDGTRLSIL.

V is TRBV6-4 and J is TRBJ1-3; 9 bases are a match to TRBD1. This CDR3 has 13 residues. Trimming cost V 4 bases and J 6 bases; bases outside gene matches: 1. Per germline, CDR1 MRHNA and CDR2 SNTAGT. CDR3 bases: TGTGCCAGCAGTGGACAGGGGGTAAACACCATATATTTT. This gives the protein CASSGQGVNTIYF.

The chain carries TRBV10-1 and TRBJ1-2; D unclear. The CDR3 is 13 residues long. The V end was cut by 3 bases, the J end by 0 bases, with 5 bases between. The germline CDR1 and CDR2 sequences are WNHNN and SYGVQD (reference sequence). CDR3 residues: CASSDGSNYGYTF. Written as DNA, the CDR3 is TGCGCCAGCAGTGACGGATCTAACTATGGCTACACCTTC.

This chain links TRBV6-5 with TRBJ1-5; no clear D gene. The CDR3 extends over 13 amino acids. The germline V gene has CDR1 MNHEY and CDR2 SVGAGI. Trimming cost V 5 bases and J 5 bases, with 10 bases left between them. CDR3 sequence: CASSTQRDQPQHF. DNA for the CDR3: TGTGCCAGCAGTACCCAACGGGATCAGCCCCAGCATTTT.

The chain combines TRBV5-1 with TRBJ1-1; TRBD1 is a possible D gene (6 bases). V shed 4 bases and J shed 6 bases, with 19 bases lying between them. Germline assignment: CDR1 SGHRS and CDR2 YFSETQ. The CDR3 spans 15 residues. Here the CDR3 DNA reads TGCGCCAGCAGCATATGGGGGGGGGGCGGCTCTGAAGCTTTCTTT. Translation: CASSIWGGGGSEAFF. The full variable domain, with the rest looked up from reference TRBV5-1 and TRBJ1-1, is KAGVTQTPRYLIKTRGQQVTLSCSPISGHRSVSWYQQTPGQGLQFLFEYFSETQRNKGNFPGRFSGRQFSNSRSEMNVSTLELGDSALYLCASSIWGGGGSEAFFGQGTRLTVV.

There are a few counts of this clonotype. This sequence joins TRBV7-8 and TRBJ1-1; tentatively, D is TRBD1 (6 bases). This CDR3 has 16 amino acids. Germline lookup yields CDR1 SGHVS and CDR2 FQNEAQ. The germline V and J ends were trimmed by 5 bases and 3 bases, with 19 bases remaining between them. The CDR3 sequence is CASSPEGDKLYTEAFF. The DNA of the CDR3 is TGTGCCAGCAGCCCAGAGGGGGACAAGCTTTACACTGAAGCTTTCTTT.

The gene calls are TRBV24-1 and TRBJ2-7, with 8 bases fitting TRBD1. V lost 2 bases and J lost 3; bases outside the gene matches: 5. The CDR3 sequence is 15 residues long. Germline V lookup: CDR1 KGHDR, CDR2 SFDVKD. CDR3 bases: TGTGCCACCAGTGATTCGGGACAGGCGTACTACGAGCAGTACTTC. Amino acid sequence: CATSDSGQAYYEQYF.

This clonotype occurred once. The chain combines TRBV20-1 with TRBJ2-7; either TRBD1 or TRBD2 may supply D (5 bases each). Germline V gene data show CDR1 as DFQATT and CDR2 as SNEGSKA (reference sequence). V lost 3 bases and J 2 bases, leaving 20 bases between the germline ends. The length of the CDR3 is 16 residues. The CDR3 here is CSASSPGAGNPYEQYF. The CDR3 coding sequence is TGCAGTGCTAGTTCCCCCGGGGCAGGGAATCCCTACGAGCAGTACTTC.

The chain links TRBV12-3 or TRBV12-4 to TRBJ2-2; the match to TRBD1 covers 7 bases. With V trimmed by 6 bases and J by 2 bases, 6 bases remained unmatched. The CDR3 totals 15 residues. The DNA of the CDR3 is TGTGCCAGCAGCACCGGGACAGTAAACACCGGGGAGCTGTTTTTT. Protein: CASSTGTVNTGELFF.

The J gene is TRBJ2-5, the V gene TRBV19; 10 nucleotides match TRBD2. The CDR3 is made up of 15 amino acids. Trimming at V came to 5 bases and at J to 1 base, leaving 4 bases not matched to a gene. Germline CDR1 LNHDA, CDR2 SQIVND (reference sequence). This CDR3 reads CASSPTSGVQETQYF. In DNA form, the CDR3 reads TGTGCCAGTAGTCCCACTAGCGGGGTCCAAGAGACCCAGTACTTC.

This clonotype was seen at least ten times. The chain uses TRBV5-5 and TRBJ1-2; TRBD1 matches 8 bases. This CDR3 comprises 17 residues. Germline V gene data show CDR1 as SGHKS and CDR2 as YYEKEE (reference sequence). With 4 bases clipped from V and 3 bases from J, the junction kept 14 bases outside the gene matches. The CDR3 here is CASSRGQVITVYYGYTF. DNA for the CDR3: TGTGCCAGCAGCAGGGGACAGGTAATCACCGTATACTATGGCTACACCTTC.